These T cell receptor beta chains were read from a single sample in a study of beta chain features in type 1 diabetes. Clones were sequenced by immunoSEQ multiplex PCR, and TCRdb holds only the in-frame ones, with some missing. The data hold 250,000 or so clones, with approximately 20% observed a single time. Input material: naive CD4+ T cells from blood. The receptors shown here come from a woman aged 35 to 49 with type 1 diabetes. Each CDR3 is given with its conserved first and last residue. The D gene is left open where the match is weak. Clone size is stated in some rows and not others, as once, few, many or a class when expanded.

j_gene: TRBJ1-3; v_gene: TRBV28; d_gene: NA; len: 15; abundance: once; CDR3nt: TGTGCCAGCAGCGCGGGACGCCTCTCTGGAAACACCATATATTTT; CDR3aa: CASSAGRLSGNTIYF
j_gene: TRBJ1-1; v_gene: TRBV7-9; d_gene: NA; len: 13; abundance: few; CDR3nt: TGTGCCAGCAGCCCAGGGGAATGGAATGAAGCTTTCTTT; CDR3aa: CASSPGEWNEAFF
j_gene: TRBJ2-7; v_gene: TRBV7-2; d_gene: TRBD1; len: 14; abundance: NA; CDR3nt: TGTGCCAGCAGTAGACAGGGACGAGGCTACGAGCAGTACTTC; CDR3aa: CASSRQGRGYEQYF
j_gene: TRBJ2-5; v_gene: TRBV16; d_gene: NA; len: 17; abundance: NA; CDR3nt: TGTGCCAGCAGCCAAGGGAGTGAACGGGGATTCCAAGAGACCCAGTACTTC; CDR3aa: CASSQGSERGFQETQYF
j_gene: TRBJ1-5; v_gene: TRBV7-3; d_gene: TRBD1; len: 14; abundance: few; CDR3nt: TGTGCCAGCAGCTTGACAGGGGGGCATCAGCCCCAGCATTTT; CDR3aa: CASSLTGGHQPQHF
j_gene: TRBJ2-7; v_gene: TRBV2; d_gene: TRBD1; len: 13; abundance: NA; CDR3nt: TGTGCCAGCAGGGAACAGGGGGCTGGCGAGCAGTACTTC; CDR3aa: CASREQGAGEQYF
j_gene: TRBJ2-1; v_gene: TRBV30; d_gene: TRBD2; len: 14; abundance: NA; CDR3nt: TGTGCCTGGGGTACTAGCGGGAGTATCTATGAGCAGTTCTTC; CDR3aa: CAWGTSGSIYEQFF
j_gene: TRBJ2-2; v_gene: TRBV7-2; d_gene: TRBD2; len: 16; abundance: NA; CDR3nt: TGTGCCAGCAGCAGGGCTAGCGGGACGAACACCGGGGAGCTGTTTTTT; CDR3aa: CASSRASGTNTGELFF
j_gene: TRBJ2-2; v_gene: TRBV28; d_gene: NA; len: 14; abundance: few; CDR3nt: TGTGCCAGCTCACGTGGCTCATACACCGGGGAGCTGTTTTTT; CDR3aa: CASSRGSYTGELFF
j_gene: TRBJ1-2; v_gene: TRBV30; d_gene: NA; len: 11; abundance: NA; CDR3nt: TGTGCCTGGAGTATTAGCGGGGGCTACACCTTC; CDR3aa: CAWSISGGYTF
j_gene: TRBJ1-4; v_gene: TRBV4-3; d_gene: NA; len: 13; abundance: NA; CDR3nt: TGCGCCAGCAGCCAGCTTCAGGATGAAAAACTGTTTTTT; CDR3aa: CASSQLQDEKLFF
j_gene: TRBJ2-1; v_gene: TRBV5-6; d_gene: TRBD1; len: 16; abundance: few; CDR3nt: TGTGCCAGCAGGCTTACCCCAGGGGGCTCCTACAATGAGCAGTTCTTC; CDR3aa: CASRLTPGGSYNEQFF
j_gene: TRBJ2-1; v_gene: TRBV6-6; d_gene: TRBD1; len: 16; abundance: few; CDR3nt: TGTGCCAGCAGTTACTCAGTAGGGGGCATGGCGAATGAGCAGTTCTTC; CDR3aa: CASSYSVGGMANEQFF
j_gene: TRBJ2-2; v_gene: TRBV28; d_gene: TRBD2; len: 13; abundance: NA; CDR3nt: TGTGCCAGCAGACCGCGGGAGACCGGGGAGCTGTTTTTT; CDR3aa: CASRPRETGELFF
j_gene: TRBJ1-6; v_gene: TRBV11-2; d_gene: TRBD1; len: 13; abundance: NA; CDR3nt: TGTGCCAGCAGCTCAGGGGGGAATTCACCCCTCCACTTT; CDR3aa: CASSSGGNSPLHF
j_gene: TRBJ1-1; v_gene: TRBV7-9; d_gene: NA; len: 13; abundance: NA; CDR3nt: TGTGCCAGCAGCCGACAGATCGACACTGAAGCTTTCTTT; CDR3aa: CASSRQIDTEAFF
j_gene: TRBJ1-2; v_gene: TRBV28; d_gene: TRBD1; len: 13; abundance: NA; CDR3nt: TGTGCCAGCAGTCTCTACAGGGGGACTGGCTACACCTTC; CDR3aa: CASSLYRGTGYTF
j_gene: TRBJ2-7; v_gene: TRBV7-2; d_gene: TRBD2; len: 14; abundance: NA; CDR3nt: TGTGCCAGCAGCTTAAGGCGGGAGGCCTACGAGCAGTACTTC; CDR3aa: CASSLRREAYEQYF
j_gene: TRBJ2-3; v_gene: TRBV4-2; d_gene: TRBD2; len: 19; abundance: few; CDR3nt: TGTGCCAGCAGCCAAGATCGGTCAACTAGCGGGGGACGGGAAGATACGCAGTATTTT; CDR3aa: CASSQDRSTSGGREDTQYF
j_gene: TRBJ2-4; v_gene: TRBV28; d_gene: NA; len: 16; abundance: few; CDR3nt: TGTGCCAGCAGTTTAAGGTCCCCAGGGGACAAAAACATTCAGTACTTC; CDR3aa: CASSLRSPGDKNIQYF
j_gene: TRBJ1-2; v_gene: TRBV7-2; d_gene: NA; len: 14; abundance: NA; CDR3nt: TGTGCCAGCAGCTTAGAGAGAGTTAACTATGGCTACACCTTC; CDR3aa: CASSLERVNYGYTF
j_gene: TRBJ2-1; v_gene: TRBV2; d_gene: NA; len: 15; abundance: few; CDR3nt: TGTGCCAGCAGTGAAAGGGGCAGGTCGTCCCCCGAGCAGTTCTTC; CDR3aa: CASSERGRSSPEQFF
j_gene: TRBJ2-3; v_gene: TRBV4-3; d_gene: TRBD2; len: 14; abundance: once; CDR3nt: TGCGCCAGCAGCCAAACTAGCGGCACAGATACGCAGTATTTT; CDR3aa: CASSQTSGTDTQYF
j_gene: TRBJ1-2; v_gene: TRBV6-5; d_gene: NA; len: 15; abundance: few; CDR3nt: TGTGCCAGCAGGGCCGGACAGACTACTAACTATGGCTACACCTTC; CDR3aa: CASRAGQTTNYGYTF
j_gene: TRBJ1-1; v_gene: TRBV4-3; d_gene: NA; len: 16; abundance: NA; CDR3nt: TGCGCCAGCAGCCAAGATCGGCGGGGTATAAGGGCTGAAGCTTTCTTT; CDR3aa: CASSQDRRGIRAEAFF
j_gene: TRBJ1-2; v_gene: TRBV7-2; d_gene: TRBD1; len: 16; abundance: NA; CDR3nt: TGTGCCAGCAGCCCGGGACAGGGGGCGAATAACTATGGCTACACCTTC; CDR3aa: CASSPGQGANNYGYTF
j_gene: TRBJ1-5; v_gene: TRBV30; d_gene: NA; len: 16; abundance: few; CDR3nt: TGTGCCTGGAGTGTACGGGGAGGGGTCCCTAATCAGCCCCAGCATTTT; CDR3aa: CAWSVRGGVPNQPQHF
j_gene: TRBJ1-2; v_gene: TRBV25-1; d_gene: NA; len: 14; abundance: NA; CDR3nt: TGTGCCAGCAGACAGACAGGAGTTAACTATGGCTACACCTTC; CDR3aa: CASRQTGVNYGYTF
j_gene: TRBJ1-6; v_gene: TRBV13; d_gene: NA; len: 12; abundance: few; CDR3nt: TGTGCCAGCAGCGGGGGGGGTTCACCCCTCCACTTT; CDR3aa: CASSGGGSPLHF
j_gene: TRBJ2-2; v_gene: TRBV5-1; d_gene: NA; len: 15; abundance: few; CDR3nt: TGCGCCAGCAGCTTCACAGGGTTAAGCACCGGGGAGCTGTTTTTT; CDR3aa: CASSFTGLSTGELFF
j_gene: TRBJ1-2; v_gene: TRBV15; d_gene: NA; len: 13; abundance: NA; CDR3nt: TGTGCCACCAGCAGAGAGGCAACCTATGGCTACACCTTC; CDR3aa: CATSREATYGYTF
j_gene: TRBJ2-2; v_gene: TRBV5-1; d_gene: TRBD1; len: 14; abundance: NA; CDR3nt: TGCGCCAGCACCGGACAGGGGGTCACCGGGGAGCTGTTTTTT; CDR3aa: CASTGQGVTGELFF
j_gene: TRBJ2-6; v_gene: TRBV6-5; d_gene: NA; len: 14; abundance: NA; CDR3nt: TGTGCCAGCCTCGGGAGCTCTGGGGCCAACGTCCTGACTTTC; CDR3aa: CASLGSSGANVLTF
j_gene: TRBJ2-1; v_gene: TRBV4-3; d_gene: TRBD2; len: 15; abundance: NA; CDR3nt: TGCGCCAGCAGCCAAAGGGGGGCACTAGCGGGAGGGCAGTTCTTC; CDR3aa: CASSQRGALAGGQFF
j_gene: TRBJ2-5; v_gene: TRBV2; d_gene: NA; len: 15; abundance: NA; CDR3nt: TGTGCCAGCAGAGATTCGAGGGGAGGCCAAGAGACCCAGTACTTC; CDR3aa: CASRDSRGGQETQYF
j_gene: TRBJ1-1; v_gene: TRBV6-4; d_gene: NA; len: 15; abundance: few; CDR3nt: TGTGCCAGCAGTGACTCGGGCAGATCGAACACTGAAGCTTTCTTT; CDR3aa: CASSDSGRSNTEAFF
j_gene: TRBJ2-2; v_gene: TRBV7-9; d_gene: TRBD2; len: 12; abundance: NA; CDR3nt: TGTGCCAGCAGGACTAGCCCCGGGGAGCTGTTTTTT; CDR3aa: CASRTSPGELFF
j_gene: TRBJ2-1; v_gene: TRBV18; d_gene: TRBD2; len: 15; abundance: NA; CDR3nt: TGTGCCAGCTCACCGGGACTAGCGGAGTACAATGAGCAGTTCTTC; CDR3aa: CASSPGLAEYNEQFF
j_gene: TRBJ2-3; v_gene: TRBV12-5; d_gene: NA; len: 13; abundance: NA; CDR3nt: TGTGCTAGTGGCCGGGACTTCACAGATACGCAGTATTTT; CDR3aa: CASGRDFTDTQYF
j_gene: TRBJ1-1; v_gene: TRBV11-2; d_gene: TRBD1; len: 13; abundance: few; CDR3nt: TGTGCCAGCAGCCTGGGACAGCCGAGTGAGGCTTTCTTT; CDR3aa: CASSLGQPSEAFF
j_gene: TRBJ1-5; v_gene: TRBV30; d_gene: TRBD1; len: 15; abundance: NA; CDR3nt: TGTGCCTGGAGTGGGGGACAGGGGCGCAATCAGCCCCAGCATTTT; CDR3aa: CAWSGGQGRNQPQHF